This TCR beta chain stems from a study of patients and donors after allogeneic stem cell transplantation. MiXCR, applied by TCRdb to the RT-PCR reads, yields one record per CDR3 protein. The table shows a few hundred thousand distinct CDR3 sequences, with about 37% occurring only once. V was cut by 8 bases and J by 1 base, with 11 bases left in between. The CDR3 spans 14 residues. This clonotype showed up just a few times. J is TRBJ2-2 and V is TRBV12-3 or TRBV12-4, with D uncertain. The TCR was taken from a human donor who was either an allogeneic HSCT recipient or a stem cell or donor lymphocyte infusion donor (not recorded which). It is not recorded whose cells these are; they may come from a transplant donor. The sample was blood, either unsorted or a sorted T cell fraction (not recorded which). The DNA of the CDR3 is TGTGCCAGCCGGAAGCAGCTGAACACCGGGGAGCTGTTTTTT. This codes for CASRKQLNTGELFF.